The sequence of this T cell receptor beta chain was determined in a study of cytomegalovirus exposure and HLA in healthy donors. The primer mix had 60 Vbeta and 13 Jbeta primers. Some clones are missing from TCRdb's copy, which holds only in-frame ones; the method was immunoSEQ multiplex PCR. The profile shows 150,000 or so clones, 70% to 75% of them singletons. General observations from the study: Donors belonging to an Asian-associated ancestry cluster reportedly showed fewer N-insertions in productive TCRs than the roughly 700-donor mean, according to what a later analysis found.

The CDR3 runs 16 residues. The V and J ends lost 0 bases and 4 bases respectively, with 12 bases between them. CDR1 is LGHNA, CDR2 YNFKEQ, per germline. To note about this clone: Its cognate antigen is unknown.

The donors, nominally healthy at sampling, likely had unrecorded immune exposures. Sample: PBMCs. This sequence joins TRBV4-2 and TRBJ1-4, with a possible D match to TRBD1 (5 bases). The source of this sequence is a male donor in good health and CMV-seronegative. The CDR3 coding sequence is TGTGCCAGCAGCCAAGATCTAGGGCAGGGTAATGAAAAACTGTTTTTT. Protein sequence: CASSQDLGQGNEKLFF.